This TCR beta chain emerged from a study of multiple sclerosis patients with progressive multifocal leukoencephalopathy. The study, taken as a whole, reports: Clones expanded at PML were already present before and during natalizumab.

Stated time point: about a year of natalizumab therapy. This CDR3 comprises 13 residues. V dropped 6 bases and J dropped 4 bases, with 7 bases sitting between them. The germline V gene encodes CDR1 SSHAT and CDR2 FNYEAQ (reference sequence). The survey-level immunoSEQ assay was used. Assay: immunoSEQ multiplex PCR; the TCRdb copy retains only in-frame clones and omits some. The data hold 25,000 to 30,000 clones, with 90% observed a single time. As regards this clone: Antigen: not known. Other nucleotide sequences in the sample specify the same CDR3.

The source is a human donor with multiple sclerosis. The specimen was PBMCs, collected from a patient treated with natalizumab. This chain links TRBV7-7 with TRBJ2-6; the D gene is possibly TRBD2 (5 bases). The CDR3 spells CASRGAGANVLTF. The CDR3 DNA reads TGTGCCAGCAGGGGAGCCGGGGCCAACGTCCTGACTTTC.